This is a list of T cell receptor beta chains from one sample in a study of T cell responses to AZD1222 COVID-19 vaccine. Using immunoSEQ multiplex PCR, the repertoire was profiled, and TCRdb retains in-frame clones only, with some absent. The repertoire holds around 110,000 clones, around 90% seen once, with 8% to 10% in the top ten. The material was peripheral blood, obtained on day 0 of AZD1222 vaccination. The receptors were gathered from an adult in good health. Each CDR3 is given with its conserved first and last residue. A D gene is named only where the DNA matches it firmly. Clone size is not always given. Where it is, it says once, few, many or a class for expanded clones.

clone size: NA; V gene: TRBV5-1; D gene: NA; J gene: TRBJ2-2; CDR3 DNA: TGCGCCAGCAAGGAACTCCCGAACACCGGGGAGCTGTTTTTT; CDR3 protein: CASKELPNTGELFF
clone size: NA; V gene: TRBV5-6; D gene: NA; J gene: TRBJ1-4; CDR3 DNA: TGTGCCAGCAGCTCCCACCATAAGAGTGAAAAACTGTTTTTT; CDR3 protein: CASSSHHKSEKLFF
clone size: NA; V gene: TRBV19; D gene: TRBD1; J gene: TRBJ2-7; CDR3 DNA: TGTGCCAGTAGTGTGGGACAGGGGGCTGACGAGCAGTACTTC; CDR3 protein: CASSVGQGADEQYF
clone size: NA; V gene: TRBV4-1; D gene: NA; J gene: TRBJ2-7; CDR3 DNA: TGCGCCAGCAGCCAAGGGACAGCCTCCCTACCCTACGAGCAGTACTTC; CDR3 protein: CASSQGTASLPYEQYF
clone size: once; V gene: TRBV3-1/TRBV3-2; D gene: NA; J gene: TRBJ1-4; CDR3 DNA: TGTGCCAGCAGCCAAGAGGTAGGGGCAACTAATGAAAAACTGTTTTTT; CDR3 protein: CASSQEVGATNEKLFF
clone size: NA; V gene: TRBV18; D gene: NA; J gene: TRBJ1-3; CDR3 DNA: TGTGCCAGCTCACCGGACAGCAAAGGAAACACCATATATTTT; CDR3 protein: CASSPDSKGNTIYF
clone size: NA; V gene: TRBV9; D gene: NA; J gene: TRBJ1-3; CDR3 DNA: TGTGCCAGCAGCGTAGATCAGGGTCCGATCTCTGGAAACACCATATATTTT; CDR3 protein: CASSVDQGPISGNTIYF
clone size: once; V gene: TRBV7-2; D gene: NA; J gene: TRBJ1-2; CDR3 DNA: TGTGCCAGCAGCGAACCCAAGGGGCGGGGCTACACCTTC; CDR3 protein: CASSEPKGRGYTF
clone size: NA; V gene: TRBV18; D gene: TRBD2; J gene: TRBJ2-3; CDR3 DNA: TGTGCCAGCTCATCACCAGGGGGACTAGCGGGAGCTGTGGATACGCAGTATTTT; CDR3 protein: CASSSPGGLAGAVDTQYF
clone size: NA; V gene: TRBV19; D gene: NA; J gene: TRBJ2-5; CDR3 DNA: TGTGCCAGTACCCCCAGGGGGGGGCGAGAGACCCAGTACTTC; CDR3 protein: CASTPRGGRETQYF
clone size: NA; V gene: TRBV5-4; D gene: TRBD1; J gene: TRBJ1-6; CDR3 DNA: TGTGCCAGCGGGGACAGGGGGCCCCTCTCCTATAATTCACCCCTCCACTTT; CDR3 protein: CASGDRGPLSYNSPLHF
clone size: NA; V gene: TRBV28; D gene: TRBD1; J gene: TRBJ1-3; CDR3 DNA: TGTGCCAGCAGCTTTGACAGGGGGCTTGGAAACACCATATATTTT; CDR3 protein: CASSFDRGLGNTIYF
clone size: many; V gene: TRBV19; D gene: TRBD1; J gene: TRBJ2-2; CDR3 DNA: TGTGCCAGTAGTAGGGGACAGGGGGACACCGGGGAGCTGTTTTTT; CDR3 protein: CASSRGQGDTGELFF
clone size: NA; V gene: TRBV28; D gene: TRBD1; J gene: TRBJ2-7; CDR3 DNA: TGTGCCAGCAGCTCTCTGCCGGGACAGGCCTACGAGCAGTACTTC; CDR3 protein: CASSSLPGQAYEQYF
clone size: once; V gene: TRBV19; D gene: TRBD1; J gene: TRBJ1-1; CDR3 DNA: TGTGCCAGTAGCCTCCGGGACAGGGGCACTGAAGCTTTCTTT; CDR3 protein: CASSLRDRGTEAFF
clone size: NA; V gene: TRBV14; D gene: TRBD1; J gene: TRBJ2-7; CDR3 DNA: TGTGCCAGCAGTCCCAGGGGGCGCGGGGTACGAGAGCAGTACTTC; CDR3 protein: CASSPRGRGVREQYF
clone size: NA; V gene: TRBV18; D gene: NA; J gene: TRBJ2-7; CDR3 DNA: TGTGCCAGCTCACCAGGGACCCAAACCTACGAGCAGTACTTC; CDR3 protein: CASSPGTQTYEQYF
clone size: few; V gene: TRBV7-9; D gene: TRBD2; J gene: TRBJ2-5; CDR3 DNA: TGTGCCAGCAGCGCCAAGACTAGCGGGGCAGGCGAGACCCAGTACTTC; CDR3 protein: CASSAKTSGAGETQYF
clone size: NA; V gene: TRBV19; D gene: NA; J gene: TRBJ1-2; CDR3 DNA: TGTGCCAGTAGTTACGGACCAAGTGGTGGCTACACCTTC; CDR3 protein: CASSYGPSGGYTF
clone size: NA; V gene: TRBV7-9; D gene: TRBD2; J gene: TRBJ2-3; CDR3 DNA: TGTGCCAGCAGCTTTAGCGGGGGGGGCACAGATACGCAGTATTTT; CDR3 protein: CASSFSGGGTDTQYF